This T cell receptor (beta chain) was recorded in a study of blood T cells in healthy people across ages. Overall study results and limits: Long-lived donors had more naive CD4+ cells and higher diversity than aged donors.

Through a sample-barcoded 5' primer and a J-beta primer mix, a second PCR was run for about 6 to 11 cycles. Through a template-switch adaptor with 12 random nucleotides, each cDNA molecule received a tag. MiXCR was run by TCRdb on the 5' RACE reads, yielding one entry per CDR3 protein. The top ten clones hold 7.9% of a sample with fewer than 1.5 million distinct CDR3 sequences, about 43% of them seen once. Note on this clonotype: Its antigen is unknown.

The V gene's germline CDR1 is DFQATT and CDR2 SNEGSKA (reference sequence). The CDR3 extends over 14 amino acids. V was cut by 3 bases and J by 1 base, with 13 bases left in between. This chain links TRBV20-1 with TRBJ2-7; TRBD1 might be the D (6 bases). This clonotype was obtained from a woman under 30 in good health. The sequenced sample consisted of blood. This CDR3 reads CSARSPRGSYEQYF. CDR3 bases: TGCAGTGCTAGGTCCCCCAGGGGATCCTACGAGCAGTACTTC.